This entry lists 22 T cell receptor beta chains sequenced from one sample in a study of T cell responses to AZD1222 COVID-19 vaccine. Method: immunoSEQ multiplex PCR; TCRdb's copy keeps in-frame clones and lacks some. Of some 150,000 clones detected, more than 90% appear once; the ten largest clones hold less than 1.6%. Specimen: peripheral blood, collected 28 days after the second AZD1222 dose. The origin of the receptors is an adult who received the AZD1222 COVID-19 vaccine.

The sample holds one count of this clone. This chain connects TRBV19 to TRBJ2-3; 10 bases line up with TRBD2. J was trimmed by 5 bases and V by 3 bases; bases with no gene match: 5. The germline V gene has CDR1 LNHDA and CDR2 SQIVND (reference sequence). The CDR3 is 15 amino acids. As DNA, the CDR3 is TGTGCCAGTAGTATGCTAGCGGGGGTCCGAGATACGCAGTATTTT. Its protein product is CASSMLAGVRDTQYF.

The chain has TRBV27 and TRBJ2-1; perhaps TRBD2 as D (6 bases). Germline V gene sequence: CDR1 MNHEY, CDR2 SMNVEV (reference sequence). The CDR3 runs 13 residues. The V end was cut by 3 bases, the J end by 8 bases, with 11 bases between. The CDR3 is CASSFRWGDEQFF. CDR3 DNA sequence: TGTGCCAGCAGTTTCCGGTGGGGGGATGAGCAGTTCTTC.

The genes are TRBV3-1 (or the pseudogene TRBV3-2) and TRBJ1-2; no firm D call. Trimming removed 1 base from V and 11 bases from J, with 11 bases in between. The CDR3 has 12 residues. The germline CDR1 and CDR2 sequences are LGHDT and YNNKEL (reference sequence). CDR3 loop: CASSQAVVGYTF. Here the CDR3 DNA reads TGTGCCAGCAGCCAAGCAGTCGTCGGATACACCTTC.

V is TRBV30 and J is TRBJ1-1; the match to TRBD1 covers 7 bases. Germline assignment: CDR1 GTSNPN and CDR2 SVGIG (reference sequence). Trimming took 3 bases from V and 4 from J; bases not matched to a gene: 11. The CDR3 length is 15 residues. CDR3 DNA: TGTGCCTGGAGCTTCCGGGAGGGGGCTTTCACTGAAGCTTTCTTT. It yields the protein CAWSFREGAFTEAFF.

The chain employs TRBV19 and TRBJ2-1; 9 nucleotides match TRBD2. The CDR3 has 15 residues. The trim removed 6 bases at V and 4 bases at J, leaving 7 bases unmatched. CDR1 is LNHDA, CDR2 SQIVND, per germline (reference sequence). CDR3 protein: CASRPLSGGYNEQFF. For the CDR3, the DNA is TGTGCCAGTAGACCTCTCAGCGGGGGGTACAATGAGCAGTTCTTC.

The CDR3 reads CASGLALNTEAFF. In nucleotides, the CDR3 is TGTGCTAGTGGTTTGGCCCTGAACACTGAAGCTTTCTTT. The gene calls are TRBV12-5 and TRBJ1-1; D is uncertain. V was trimmed by 1 base and J by 0 bases, leaving 3 bases between them. CDR1 and CDR2 from the germline V gene are LGHNT and FRNRAP. The CDR3 covers 13 residues.

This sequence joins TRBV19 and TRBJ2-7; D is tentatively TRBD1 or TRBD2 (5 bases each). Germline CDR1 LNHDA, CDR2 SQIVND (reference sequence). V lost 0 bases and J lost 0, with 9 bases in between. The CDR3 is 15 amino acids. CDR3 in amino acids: CASSIEGDPSYEQYF. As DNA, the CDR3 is TGTGCCAGTAGTATAGAGGGGGACCCCTCCTACGAGCAGTACTTC. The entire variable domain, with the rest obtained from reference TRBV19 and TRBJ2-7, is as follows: DGGITQSPKYLFRKEGQNVTLSCEQNLNHDAMYWYRQDPGQGLRLIYYSQIVNDFQKGDIAEGYSVSREKKESFPLTVTSAQKNPTAFYLCASSIEGDPSYEQYFGPGTRLTVT.

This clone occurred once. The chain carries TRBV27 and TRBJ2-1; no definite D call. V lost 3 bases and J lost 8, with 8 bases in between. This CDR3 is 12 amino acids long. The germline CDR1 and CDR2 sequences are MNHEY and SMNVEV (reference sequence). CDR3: CASSFSPDEQFF. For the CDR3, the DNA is TGTGCCAGCAGTTTTAGCCCCGATGAGCAGTTCTTC.

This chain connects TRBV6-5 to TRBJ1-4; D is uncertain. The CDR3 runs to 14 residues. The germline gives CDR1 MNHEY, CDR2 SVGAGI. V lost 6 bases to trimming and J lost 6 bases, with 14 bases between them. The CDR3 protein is CASRVSWADEKLFF. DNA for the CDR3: TGTGCCAGCAGGGTTTCCTGGGCGGATGAAAAACTGTTTTTT.

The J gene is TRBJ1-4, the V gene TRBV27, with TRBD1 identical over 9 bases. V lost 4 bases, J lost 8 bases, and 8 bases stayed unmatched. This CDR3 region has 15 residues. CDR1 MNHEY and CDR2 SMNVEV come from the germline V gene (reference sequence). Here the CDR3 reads CASSWSGQGGEKLFF. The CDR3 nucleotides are TGTGCCAGCAGTTGGTCGGGACAGGGTGGAGAAAAACTGTTTTTT.

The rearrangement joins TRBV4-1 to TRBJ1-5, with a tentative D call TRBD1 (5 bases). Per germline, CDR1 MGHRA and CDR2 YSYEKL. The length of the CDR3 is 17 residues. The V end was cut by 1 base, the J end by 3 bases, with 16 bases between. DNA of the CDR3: TGCGCCAGCAGCCAAGGATACGGGGCAGAAGCCAATCAGCCCCAGCATTTT. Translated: CASSQGYGAEANQPQHF.

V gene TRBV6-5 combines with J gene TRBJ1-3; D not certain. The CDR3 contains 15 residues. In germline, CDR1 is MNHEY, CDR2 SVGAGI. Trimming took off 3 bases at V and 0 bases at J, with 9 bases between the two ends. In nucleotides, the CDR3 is TGTGCCAGCAGTTATAAGTCATACTCTGGAAACACCATATATTTT. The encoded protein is CASSYKSYSGNTIYF.

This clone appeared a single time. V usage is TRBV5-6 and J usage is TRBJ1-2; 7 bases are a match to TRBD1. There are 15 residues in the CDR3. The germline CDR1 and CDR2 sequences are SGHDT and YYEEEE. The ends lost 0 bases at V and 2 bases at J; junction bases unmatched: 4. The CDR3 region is CASSLGRGLNYGYTF. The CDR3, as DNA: TGTGCCAGCAGCTTGGGGAGGGGGCTAAACTATGGCTACACCTTC.

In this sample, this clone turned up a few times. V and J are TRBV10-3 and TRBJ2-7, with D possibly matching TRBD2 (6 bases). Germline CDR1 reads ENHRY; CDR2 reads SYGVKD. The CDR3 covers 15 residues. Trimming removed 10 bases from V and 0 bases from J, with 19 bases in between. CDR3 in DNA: TGTGCCACCCGTTCAGGGATCGGGAGCTCCTACGAGCAGTACTTC. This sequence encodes CATRSGIGSSYEQYF.

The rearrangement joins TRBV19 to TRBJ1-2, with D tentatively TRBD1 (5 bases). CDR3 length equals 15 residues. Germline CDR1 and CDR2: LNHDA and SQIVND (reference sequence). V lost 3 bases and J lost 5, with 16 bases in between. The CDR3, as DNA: TGTGCCAGTAGTATTATGCTGGGACGGAGATATGGCTACACCTTC. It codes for CASSIMLGRRYGYTF. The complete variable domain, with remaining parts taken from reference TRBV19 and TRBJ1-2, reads DGGITQSPKYLFRKEGQNVTLSCEQNLNHDAMYWYRQDPGQGLRLIYYSQIVNDFQKGDIAEGYSVSREKKESFPLTVTSAQKNPTAFYLCASSIMLGRRYGYTFGSGTRLTVV.

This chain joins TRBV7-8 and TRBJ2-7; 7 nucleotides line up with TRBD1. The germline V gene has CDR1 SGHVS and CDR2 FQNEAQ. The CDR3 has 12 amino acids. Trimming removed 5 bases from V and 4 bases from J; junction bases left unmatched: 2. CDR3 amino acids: CASSQDRYEQYF. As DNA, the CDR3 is TGTGCCAGCAGCCAGGACAGGTACGAGCAGTACTTC.

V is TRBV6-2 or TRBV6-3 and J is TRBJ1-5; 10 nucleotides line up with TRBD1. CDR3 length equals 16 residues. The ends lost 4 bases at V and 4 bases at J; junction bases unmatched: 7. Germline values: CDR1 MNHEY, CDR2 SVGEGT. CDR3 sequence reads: CASSSYGQGGNQPQHF. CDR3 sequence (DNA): TGTGCCAGCAGTTCGTATGGACAGGGGGGAAATCAGCCCCAGCATTTT.

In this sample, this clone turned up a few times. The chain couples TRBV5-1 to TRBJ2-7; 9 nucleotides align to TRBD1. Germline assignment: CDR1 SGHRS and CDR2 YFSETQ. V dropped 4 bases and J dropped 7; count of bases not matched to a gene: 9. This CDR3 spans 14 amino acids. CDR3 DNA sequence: TGCGCCAGCAGCCCACAGGGGGCTCTACGGGAGCAGTACTTC. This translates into CASSPQGALREQYF.

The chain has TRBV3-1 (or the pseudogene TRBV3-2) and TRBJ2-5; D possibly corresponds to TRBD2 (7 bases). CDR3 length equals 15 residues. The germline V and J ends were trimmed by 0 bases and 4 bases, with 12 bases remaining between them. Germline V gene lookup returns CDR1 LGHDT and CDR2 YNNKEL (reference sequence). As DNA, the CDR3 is TGTGCCAGCAGCCAAGAGGGGGGGCCATCAGAGACCCAGTACTTC. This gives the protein CASSQEGGPSETQYF.

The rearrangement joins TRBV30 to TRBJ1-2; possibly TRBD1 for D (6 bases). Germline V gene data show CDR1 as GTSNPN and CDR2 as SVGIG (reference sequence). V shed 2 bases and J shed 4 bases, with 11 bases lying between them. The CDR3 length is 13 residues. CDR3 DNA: TGTGCCTGGAGTATGGGGGGCGGCTATGGCTACACCTTC. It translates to CAWSMGGGYGYTF.

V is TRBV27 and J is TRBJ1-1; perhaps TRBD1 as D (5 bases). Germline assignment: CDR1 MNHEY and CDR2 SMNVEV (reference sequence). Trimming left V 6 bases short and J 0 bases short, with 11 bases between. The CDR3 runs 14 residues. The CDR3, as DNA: TGTGCCAGCAGAGTTGGGGGGATGAACACTGAAGCTTTCTTT. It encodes CASRVGGMNTEAFF.

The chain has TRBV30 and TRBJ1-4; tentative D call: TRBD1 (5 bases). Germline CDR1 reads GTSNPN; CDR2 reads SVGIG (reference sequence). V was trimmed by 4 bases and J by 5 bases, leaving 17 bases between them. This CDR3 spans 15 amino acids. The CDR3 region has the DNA TGTGCCTGGACATCTAGGGGACGAGGCAATGAAAAACTGTTTTTT. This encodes CAWTSRGRGNEKLFF.